This T cell receptor beta chain came from a study of T cell responses to AZD1222 COVID-19 vaccine. Findings and caveats of the study: Just a handful of people given AZD1222 tested seropositive at baseline. Repertoire sampling occurred only after the peak T cell response.

The data were produced by immunoSEQ multiplex PCR, yet TCRdb's version contains in-frame clones alone and is incomplete. The sample yields about 110,000 clones, 89% seen once. To note about this clone: Its antigen is unknown.

The CDR3 contains 11 residues. Trimming pared 5 bases from V and 5 bases from J, leaving 3 bases between. The clonotype originates from an adult who received the AZD1222 COVID-19 vaccine. V is TRBV12-3 or TRBV12-4 and J is TRBJ2-2; D is uncertain. Source: peripheral blood, taken 28 days after the second AZD1222 dose. CDR3 nucleotide sequence: TGTGCCAGCAGTATTACCGGGGAGCTGTTTTTT. It specifies CASSITGELFF.